This T cell receptor (beta chain) was observed in a study of low-dose radiotherapy and immunotherapy resistance in tumors. With TRAV- and TRBV-specific primers, first-strand cDNA was made, covering the alpha and beta chains. The authors ran around 22 PCR cycles to amplify TCRs with a constant-region primer and V-primer adapter. Using its own MiXCR run on the reads, TCRdb lists one record per CDR3 protein. This repertoire shows under 15,000 distinct CDR3 sequences, approximately 61% found once; its top ten account for around 7.2%. Trimming cost V 7 bases and J 1 base, with 16 bases left between them. The length of the CDR3 is 16 residues.

The J gene is TRBJ2-2, the V gene TRBV12-3 or TRBV12-4; D unresolved. The receptor's source is a human donor with advanced metastatic prostate, ovarian, gallbladder or colorectal cancer (not recorded which). This table probably holds off-target reads from a library built for another chain. In nucleotides, the CDR3 is TGTGCCAGCACCCAACCTCGCGGCCGGAACACCGGGGAGCTGTTTTTT. Protein: CASTQPRGRNTGELFF.